This entry lists 4 T cell receptor beta chains sequenced from one sample in a study of T cell changes during pregnancy in multiple sclerosis. TCRdb's table, derived via immunoSEQ multiplex PCR, lists solely in-frame clones and lacks some. The sample has some 99,000 clones; about 90% are singletons. The specimen comprised peripheral blood, sampled after pregnancy. These receptors all stem from a female donor in good health, enrolled as a control in a pregnancy study.

This chain joins TRBV28 and TRBJ1-5; D uncertain. The CDR3 contains 18 residues. CDR1 MDHEN and CDR2 SYDVKM come from the germline V gene. V dropped 7 bases and J dropped 0 bases, with 22 bases sitting between them. The CDR3, as DNA: TGTGCCAGCATACCCACCCGGTTCGGTCTGTATAGCAATCAGCCCCAGCATTTT. Translated, it gives CASIPTRFGLYSNQPQHF.

This chain links TRBV7-6 with TRBJ1-2; possible D gene TRBD1, 6 bases. The ends were cut back, 5 bases at V and 8 bases at J, with 15 bases in the middle. Germline V gives CDR1 SGHVS, CDR2 FNYEAQ. The CDR3 sequence is 13 residues long. CDR3: CASSDMGGLGYTF. As DNA, the CDR3 is TGTGCCAGCAGCGATATGGGGGGGCTAGGCTACACCTTC.

The rearrangement joins TRBV11-1 to TRBJ2-1, with a tentative D call TRBD2 (6 bases). The CDR3 contains 16 residues. The V gene's germline CDR1 is SGHAT and CDR2 FQDESV (reference sequence). V was cut by 3 bases and J by 4 bases, with 16 bases left in between. CDR3 residues: CASSFRRGRPYNEQFF. The DNA for the CDR3 is TGTGCCAGCAGCTTCCGACGTGGGAGGCCTTACAATGAGCAGTTCTTC. The full variable domain, with the rest looked up from reference TRBV11-1 and TRBJ2-1, is EAEVAQSPRYKITEKSQAVAFWCDPISGHATLYWYRQILGQGPELLVQFQDESVVDDSQLPKDRFSAERLKGVDSTLKIQPAELGDSAMYLCASSFRRGRPYNEQFFGPGTRLTVL.

The J gene is TRBJ1-1, the V gene TRBV27; 7 nucleotides match TRBD1. The CDR3 extends over 14 amino acids. V trimming: 3 bases; J trimming: 5 bases; junction bases outside the gene matches: 6. CDR1 and CDR2 (germline): MNHEY, SMNVEV (reference sequence). CDR3 DNA: TGTGCCAGCAGTTTCGGCAGGGGGGATACTGAAGCTTTCTTT. It codes for CASSFGRGDTEAFF.